The rows below give T cell receptor beta chains drawn from one sample of a study of cytomegalovirus exposure and HLA in healthy donors. Clones were read by immunoSEQ multiplex PCR, and TCRdb kept only the in-frame ones, dropping some. The data contain about 92,000 clones, roughly 81% of them singletons. Sequencing used PBMCs. These TCRs come from a woman aged 18-29 years in good health and CMV-seropositive. CDR3s include the opening cysteine and the closing phenylalanine or tryptophan. Fields, in order: CDR3 length, J gene, V gene, D gene, clone size, CDR3 DNA, CDR3 protein. A D gene is named only where the DNA matches it firmly. Size tells how often a clone was seen (once, few, many) or the class of an expanded clone, and some rows leave it out.

len: 16; j_gene: TRBJ1-3; v_gene: TRBV5-1; d_gene: NA; abundance: NA; CDR3nt: TGCGCCAGCAGCTTGCAGACAGGTAGCTCTGGAAACACCATATATTTT; CDR3aa: CASSLQTGSSGNTIYF
len: 16; j_gene: TRBJ2-1; v_gene: TRBV10-1; d_gene: TRBD1; abundance: NA; CDR3nt: TGCGCCAGCAGTGACCGATCCTTGACAGGGAGCAATGAGCAGTTCTTC; CDR3aa: CASSDRSLTGSNEQFF
len: 15; j_gene: TRBJ2-1; v_gene: TRBV5-1; d_gene: TRBD1; abundance: NA; CDR3nt: TGCGCCAGCAGCCTTCAGACAGGGGGAAGGGGTGAGCAGTTCTTC; CDR3aa: CASSLQTGGRGEQFF
len: 15; j_gene: TRBJ1-4; v_gene: TRBV18; d_gene: TRBD1; abundance: NA; CDR3nt: TGTGCCAGCTCACCAGCAGGGGGCGGTAGTGAAAAACTGTTTTTT; CDR3aa: CASSPAGGGSEKLFF
len: 13; j_gene: TRBJ2-5; v_gene: TRBV5-4; d_gene: NA; abundance: NA; CDR3nt: TGTGCCAGCAGCATACAGGGGAGGGAGACCCAGTACTTC; CDR3aa: CASSIQGRETQYF
len: 15; j_gene: TRBJ1-5; v_gene: TRBV2; d_gene: NA; abundance: NA; CDR3nt: TGTGCCAGCAGCGAACATGACAGGTTCGATCAGCCCCAGCATTTT; CDR3aa: CASSEHDRFDQPQHF
len: 14; j_gene: TRBJ1-1; v_gene: TRBV28; d_gene: TRBD1; abundance: NA; CDR3nt: TGTGCCAGCAGTTGGAACAGGGGGCGCACTGAAGCTTTCTTT; CDR3aa: CASSWNRGRTEAFF
len: 15; j_gene: TRBJ2-2; v_gene: TRBV5-1; d_gene: TRBD1; abundance: NA; CDR3nt: TGCGCCAGCAGCCTGACAGGGTCGAACACCGGGGAGCTGTTTTTT; CDR3aa: CASSLTGSNTGELFF
len: 15; j_gene: TRBJ1-2; v_gene: TRBV28; d_gene: NA; abundance: NA; CDR3nt: TGTGCCAGTAGGGGGGGGCTGTCCCTTTGGGCTGGCTACACCTTC; CDR3aa: CASRGGLSLWAGYTF
len: 17; j_gene: TRBJ1-1; v_gene: TRBV2; d_gene: TRBD1; abundance: NA; CDR3nt: TGTGCCAGCAGTGAAGCGTTTACAGGGGACATGAACACTGAAGCTTTCTTT; CDR3aa: CASSEAFTGDMNTEAFF
len: 12; j_gene: TRBJ1-2; v_gene: TRBV7-9; d_gene: NA; abundance: few; CDR3nt: TGTGCCAGCAGCGGGATCAGGGAAGGCTACACCTTC; CDR3aa: CASSGIREGYTF
len: 13; j_gene: TRBJ2-7; v_gene: TRBV5-5; d_gene: TRBD1; abundance: NA; CDR3nt: TGTGCCATAGGACAGGTTACCTTCTACGAGCAGTACTTC; CDR3aa: CAIGQVTFYEQYF
len: 15; j_gene: TRBJ2-5; v_gene: TRBV19; d_gene: TRBD2; abundance: NA; CDR3nt: TGTGCCAGTAGGGGCCTTAGCGGGGCTGAAGAGACCCAGTACTTC; CDR3aa: CASRGLSGAEETQYF
len: 10; j_gene: TRBJ1-5; v_gene: TRBV7-7; d_gene: NA; abundance: NA; CDR3nt: TGTGCTAGCAGCCTTCTGCCCCAGCATTTT; CDR3aa: CASSLLPQHF
len: 14; j_gene: TRBJ2-7; v_gene: TRBV5-6; d_gene: TRBD1; abundance: NA; CDR3nt: TGTGCCAGCAGATTTGGACAGGGTACGGGGGAGCAGTACTTC; CDR3aa: CASRFGQGTGEQYF
len: 14; j_gene: TRBJ2-7; v_gene: TRBV5-6; d_gene: TRBD2; abundance: NA; CDR3nt: TGTGCCAGCAAACTAGCGGGGGGGAACTACGAGCAGTACTTC; CDR3aa: CASKLAGGNYEQYF
len: 14; j_gene: TRBJ2-5; v_gene: TRBV6-1; d_gene: TRBD2; abundance: NA; CDR3nt: TGTGCCAGCAACCAAGCGGGGGTACAAGAGACCCAGTACTTC; CDR3aa: CASNQAGVQETQYF